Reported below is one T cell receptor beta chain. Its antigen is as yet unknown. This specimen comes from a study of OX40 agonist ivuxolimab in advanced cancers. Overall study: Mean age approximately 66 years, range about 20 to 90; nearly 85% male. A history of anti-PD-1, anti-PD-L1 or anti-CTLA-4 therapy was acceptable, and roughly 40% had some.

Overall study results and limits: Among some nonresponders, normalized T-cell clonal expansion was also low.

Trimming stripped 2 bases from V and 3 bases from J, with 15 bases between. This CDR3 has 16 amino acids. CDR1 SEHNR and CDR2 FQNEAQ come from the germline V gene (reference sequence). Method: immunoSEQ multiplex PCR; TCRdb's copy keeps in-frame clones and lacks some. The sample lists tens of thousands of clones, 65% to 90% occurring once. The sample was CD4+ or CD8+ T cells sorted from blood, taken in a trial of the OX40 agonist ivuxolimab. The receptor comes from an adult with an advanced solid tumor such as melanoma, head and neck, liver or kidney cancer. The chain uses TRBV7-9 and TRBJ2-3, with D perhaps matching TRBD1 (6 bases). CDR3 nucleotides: TGTGCCAGCAGCTTATATGCAGGGGTGAGGACAGATACGCAGTATTTT. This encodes CASSLYAGVRTDTQYF. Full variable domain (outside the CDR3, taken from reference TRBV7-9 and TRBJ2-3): DTGVSQNPRHKITKRGQNVTFRCDPISEHNRLYWYRQTLGQGPEFLTYFQNEAQLEKSRLLSDRFSAERPKGSFSTLEIQRTEQGDSAMYLCASSLYAGVRTDTQYFGPGTRLTVL.